What follows are 20 T cell receptor beta chains derived from one specimen sequenced in a study of Ad26.COV2.S vaccination and SARS-CoV-2 variants (dated by TCRdb to the early 2020s). Reading the label with the study, this specimen's treatment or condition is: around 19 received Ad26.COV2.S at low or high dose, single or two shots; roughly five received placebo; per-sample allocation not given. Repertoires of vaccine and placebo recipients were sequenced from samples taken on day 63 after the first injection. Preparation of the library involved the immunoSEQ multiplex PCR assay. Imported from immuneACCESS, the table was reduced by TCRdb to in-frame sequences with V and J called. These copies leave out some clones; in studies compared against another copy, an unresolved V gene accounts for under half, and the cause of the remainder is not known. This sample lists some 340,000 clones; roughly 86% were detected once. The ten biggest clones cover 1.9% of the sample.

Sample: peripheral blood, taken in a trial of Ad26.COV2.S vaccine versus placebo. The source of these receptors is a person between 18 and 60 years old who received the Ad26.COV2.S COVID-19 vaccine or a placebo.

The chain combines TRBV5-4 with TRBJ1-2; D unclear. The germline CDR1 and CDR2 sequences are SGHNT and YYREEE (reference sequence). The CDR3 has 13 residues. Trimming stripped 1 base from V and 2 bases from J, with 6 bases between. CDR3 in DNA: TGTGCCAGCAGCTTGCCTGCCAACTATGGCTACACCTTC. Amino acid sequence: CASSLPANYGYTF.

CDR3 sequence (DNA): TGTGCCAGTAGTATAGTTGGGACAGGGTATGGCTACACCTTC. Translating it yields CASSIVGTGYGYTF. J is TRBJ1-2 and V is TRBV19; 9 bases map to TRBD1. V gave up 1 base and J gave up 5 bases; unmatched junction bases: 2. This CDR3 is 14 amino acids long. Germline V gives CDR1 LNHDA, CDR2 SQIVND (reference sequence).

The rearrangement joins TRBV11-2 to TRBJ2-2; D uncertain. There are 13 residues in the CDR3. The V end was cut by 1 base, the J end by 7 bases, with 7 bases between. Germline CDR1 SGHAT, CDR2 FQNNGV. In DNA form, the CDR3 reads TGTGCCAGCAGCTTAGGGGTCGGCGGGGAGCTGTTTTTT. Encoded protein: CASSLGVGGELFF.

The DNA for the CDR3 is TGTGCCAGCAGCACTACCACCTCTGGAAACACCATATATTTT. Its translation is CASSTTTSGNTIYF. The chain has TRBV6-5 and TRBJ1-3; D is uncertain. Germline V gene sequence: CDR1 MNHEY, CDR2 SVGAGI. The germline V and J ends were trimmed by 6 bases and 0 bases, with 9 bases remaining between them. This CDR3 comprises 14 residues.

The rearrangement joins TRBV4-1 to TRBJ1-2; D may be TRBD1 (5 bases). The CDR3 runs 15 residues. V lost 3 bases and J lost 3, with 14 bases in between. Germline V lookup: CDR1 MGHRA, CDR2 YSYEKL. CDR3 in DNA: TGCGCCAGCAGCCAGCCCGGGACGGGACACTATGGCTACACCTTC. Its translation is CASSQPGTGHYGYTF.

V usage is TRBV6-2 or TRBV6-3 and J usage is TRBJ1-1, with TRBD1 matching over 12 bases. The trim removed 2 bases at V and 8 bases at J, leaving 12 bases unmatched. This CDR3 comprises 17 residues. The germline V gene encodes CDR1 MNHEY and CDR2 SVGEGT. CDR3 sequence reads: CASSYGTGTGGILEAFF. The CDR3 nucleotides are TGTGCCAGCAGTTACGGGACCGGGACAGGGGGCATTCTCGAAGCTTTCTTT.

The V gene is TRBV2, the J gene TRBJ1-3; TRBD1 might be the D (5 bases). The CDR3 has 16 residues. Looked up from germline, CDR1 is SNHLY and CDR2 is FYNNEI. V shed 4 bases and J shed 0 bases, with 13 bases lying between them. The CDR3 loop is CASSAAGTYSGNTIYF. The CDR3 coding sequence is TGTGCCAGCAGTGCTGCTGGGACCTACTCTGGAAACACCATATATTTT.

This clone was picked up a small number of times. This chain connects TRBV10-2 to TRBJ2-7; D is possibly TRBD1 (6 bases). Germline values: CDR1 WSHSY, CDR2 SAAADI. The CDR3 has 13 amino acids. Trimming took 6 bases from V and 1 from J, leaving 10 bases between them. CDR3 sequence (DNA): TGCGCCAGCAGGGCAGGGGCATCCTACGAGCAGTACTTC. Translating gives CASRAGASYEQYF.

About this clone itself: The identical CDR3 is also encoded by other nucleotide sequences in the sample. The CDR3 loop is CASSLASQETQYF. As DNA, the CDR3 is TGCGCCAGCAGCTTAGCCAGTCAAGAGACCCAGTACTTC. The J gene is TRBJ2-5, the V gene TRBV5-1; D remains ambiguous. Germline values: CDR1 SGHRS, CDR2 YFSETQ. This CDR3 spans 13 amino acids. V shed 2 bases and J shed 2 bases, with 7 bases lying between them.

This clone was seen more than once but under ten times. The chain recombines TRBV30 with TRBJ2-3; D not certain. The CDR3 sequence is 12 residues long. The germline gives CDR1 GTSNPN, CDR2 SVGIG (reference sequence). V gave up 0 bases and J gave up 11 bases, with 12 bases separating them. CDR3 bases: TGTGCCTGGAGTGTGAAGTTCGGAGAGCAGTATTTT. Its protein product is CAWSVKFGEQYF.

This clone was detected a few times. This chain uses TRBV20-1 with TRBJ1-1, with D maybe TRBD1 (5 bases). Germline CDR1 DFQATT, CDR2 SNEGSKA (reference sequence). The CDR3 contains 14 residues. The germline V and J ends were trimmed by 3 bases and 8 bases, with 19 bases remaining between them. The CDR3 region is CSASQGRVSTEAFF. The CDR3 DNA sequence: TGCAGTGCTAGTCAGGGAAGGGTTAGCACAGAAGCTTTCTTT.

The V call is TRBV10-2, the J call TRBJ1-5, with D maybe TRBD1 (6 bases). The CDR3 is 13 amino acids. The V end was cut by 8 bases, the J end by 6 bases, with 14 bases between. Germline CDR1 is WSHSY and CDR2 is SAAADI. CDR3 region: CASLRGRGQPQHF. The CDR3 DNA reads as TGCGCCAGCCTCAGGGGAAGAGGTCAGCCCCAGCATTTT.

V gene TRBV9 combines with J gene TRBJ2-1; possibly TRBD1 or TRBD2 for D (6 bases each). Germline V gene sequence: CDR1 SGDLS, CDR2 YYNGEE. This CDR3 has 14 amino acids. V was clipped by 2 bases and J by 10 bases, with 16 bases between them. The CDR3: CASSVGQRGVEQFF. The CDR3 DNA reads TGTGCCAGCAGCGTGGGTCAGAGGGGGGTCGAGCAGTTCTTC.

This sequence joins TRBV15 and TRBJ1-2; D may be TRBD1 (5 bases). Germline assignment: CDR1 LNHNV and CDR2 YYDKDF (reference sequence). The CDR3 runs 14 residues. Trimming pared 3 bases from V and 5 bases from J, leaving 13 bases between. The CDR3 DNA follows: TGTGCCACCAGCAGGGATCCAGGGTTATATGGCTACACCTTC. Translation gives CATSRDPGLYGYTF.

The V gene is TRBV10-3, the J gene TRBJ1-2; no firm D call. CDR3 length equals 13 residues. Germline assignment: CDR1 ENHRY and CDR2 SYGVKD. Between the trimmed V and J ends, which lost 8 bases and 3 bases, there was a span of 13 bases. The CDR3, as DNA: TGTGCCATCCGGAGCCTACGGGACTATGGCTACACCTTC. Protein: CAIRSLRDYGYTF.

The chain is built from TRBV13 and TRBJ2-3, with 9 bases lining up with TRBD2. Germline V gives CDR1 PRHDT, CDR2 FYEKMQ (reference sequence). This CDR3 has 16 residues. Trimming cost V 7 bases and J 1 base; bases outside gene matches: 9. CDR3 residues: CASTRGGGAGTDTQYF. In nucleotides, the CDR3 is TGTGCCAGCACCCGGGGCGGGGGGGCAGGCACAGATACGCAGTATTTT.

This chain connects TRBV5-6 to TRBJ1-5; possibly TRBD1 for D (6 bases). Germline CDR1 and CDR2: SGHDT and YYEEEE. Deletions cut 2 bases from V and 5 bases from J, with 17 bases between. The length of the CDR3 is 16 residues. CDR3 residues: CASSFGTRLGYQPQHF. CDR3 in DNA: TGTGCCAGCAGCTTCGGGACACGCCTAGGGTATCAGCCCCAGCATTTT.

The V gene is TRBV9, the J gene TRBJ2-3, with a tentative D call TRBD2 (5 bases). The CDR3 sequence is 14 residues long. The V gene lost 2 bases and the J gene lost 2 bases, with 9 bases spanning the gap. Germline values: CDR1 SGDLS, CDR2 YYNGEE. In nucleotides, the CDR3 is TGTGCCAGCAGCGTGGAAGCGGACACAGATACGCAGTATTTT. The encoded protein is CASSVEADTDTQYF.

Remarks on this clone: This CDR3 is also generated by other DNA sequences in the sample. The genes are TRBV7-2 and TRBJ2-5; D might be TRBD1 (6 bases). The germline V and J ends were trimmed by 0 bases and 1 base, with 6 bases remaining between them. The germline V gene encodes CDR1 SGHTA and CDR2 FQGNSA. This CDR3 contains 14 residues. CDR3 in amino acids: CASSLARGQETQYF. DNA for the CDR3: TGTGCCAGCAGCTTAGCCAGGGGCCAAGAGACCCAGTACTTC.

This chain uses TRBV6-2 or TRBV6-3 with TRBJ1-6; D gene uncertain. V gave up 5 bases and J gave up 10 bases, with 6 bases separating them. The CDR3 runs 11 residues. Germline assignment: CDR1 MNHEY and CDR2 SVGEGT. The CDR3 bases are TGTGCCAGCAGTCGTGGGTCACCCCTCCACTTT. As protein: CASSRGSPLHF.